A single sample is the source of the 22 T cell receptor beta chains below, sequenced in a study of shared clonotypes between healthy human individuals. Using immunoSEQ multiplex PCR, the repertoire was profiled, and TCRdb retains in-frame clones only, with some absent. The table has approximately 500,000 clones, over 60% seen once. The sequenced sample was PBMCs. These receptors came from a woman aged 40 to 55 in good health. Some clones in this sample may be carry-over from other donors' samples.

The chain links TRBV10-2 to TRBJ1-1; the D is unclear. The CDR3 extends over 16 amino acids. From germline, CDR1 is WSHSY and CDR2 SAAADI. V gave up 7 bases and J gave up 0 bases, with 18 bases separating them. CDR3 sequence reads: CASMSTLGPMNTEAFF. CDR3 in DNA: TGCGCCAGCATGTCTACCCTCGGACCCATGAACACTGAAGCTTTCTTT.

This clone was seen a single time. The gene calls are TRBV7-2 and TRBJ2-3; D gene unclear. The CDR3 has 14 amino acids. Between the trimmed V and J ends, which lost 1 base and 3 bases, there was a span of 8 bases. Germline lookup yields CDR1 SGHTA and CDR2 FQGNSA. CDR3 loop: CASSLVDPTDTQYF. CDR3 nucleotides: TGTGCCAGCAGCTTAGTGGACCCAACAGATACGCAGTATTTT.

The V call is TRBV2, the J call TRBJ1-5; perhaps TRBD1 as D (6 bases). CDR1 and CDR2 from the germline V gene are SNHLY and FYNNEI. The V end was cut by 7 bases, the J end by 4 bases, with 14 bases between. The CDR3 is made up of 14 amino acids. The CDR3 protein is CASNRQEQNQPQHF. CDR3 nucleotides: TGTGCCAGCAACCGACAGGAACAGAATCAGCCCCAGCATTTT.

The chain joins TRBV7-3 to TRBJ2-3; D not resolved. CDR3 length equals 13 residues. Germline CDR1 is SGHTA and CDR2 is FQGTGA. Trimming took off 2 bases at V and 3 bases at J, with 6 bases between the two ends. The CDR3 protein is CASSLPGTDTQYF. For the CDR3, the DNA is TGTGCCAGCAGCTTACCCGGTACAGATACGCAGTATTTT.

This clone turned up a few times. The chain carries TRBV10-1 and TRBJ1-1; no clear D gene. CDR1 is WNHNN and CDR2 is SYGVQD in the germline V gene (reference sequence). The CDR3 spans 16 residues. The V and J ends lost 6 bases and 4 bases respectively, with 21 bases between them. The CDR3, as DNA: TGCGCCAGCAGCCGCCTACCGGGCCTAGAGGGCACTGAAGCTTTCTTT. Its translation is CASSRLPGLEGTEAFF.

Of note for this clone: The same CDR3 can be traced to other DNA sequences in this sample. The chain carries TRBV18 and TRBJ2-5; 7 nucleotides line up with TRBD1. CDR3 length: 12 amino acids. The V and J ends lost 3 bases and 5 bases, in that order; junction bases with no gene match: 0. Germline V gives CDR1 KGHSH, CDR2 LQKENI. The CDR3 loop is CASSPDRETQYF. As DNA, the CDR3 is TGTGCCAGCTCACCGGACAGGGAGACCCAGTACTTC.

This chain connects TRBV7-8 to TRBJ1-1; 9 bases agree with TRBD1. CDR1 SGHVS and CDR2 FQNEAQ come from the germline V gene. V gave up 6 bases and J gave up 7 bases; unmatched junction bases: 6. The length of the CDR3 is 13 residues. CDR3 residues: CASRLTGGSEAFF. In nucleotides, the CDR3 is TGTGCCAGCAGATTGACAGGGGGAAGTGAAGCTTTCTTT.

The J gene is TRBJ2-1, the V gene TRBV10-3; TRBD2 matches 8 bases. V lost 9 bases to trimming and J lost 7 bases; unmatched junction nucleotides: 5. The CDR3 sequence is 12 residues long. Germline CDR1 and CDR2: ENHRY and SYGVKD. Here the CDR3 DNA reads TGTGCCATTAGCGGGATGAGAAATGAGCAGTTCTTC. Translated, it gives CAISGMRNEQFF.

This sequence joins TRBV7-9 and TRBJ2-5; 10 bases line up with TRBD1. The J call is uncertain, as TRBJ2-7 better fits the DNA end. Looked up from germline, CDR1 is SEHNR and CDR2 is FQNEAQ (reference sequence). The CDR3 length is 15 residues. The CDR3 loop is CASSLNLRDRGEQYF. CDR3 bases: TGTGCCAGCAGCTTAAACCTGCGGGACAGGGGCGAGCAGTACTTC.

The V gene is TRBV28, the J gene TRBJ1-4, with D maybe TRBD1 (6 bases). V was cut by 3 bases and J by 7 bases, with 12 bases left in between. The CDR3 totals 14 residues. Germline V CDR1 and CDR2: MDHEN, SYDVKM. In DNA form, the CDR3 reads TGTGCCAGCAGTTTCCCCGGGGGCTTTGAAAAACTGTTTTTT. Its translation is CASSFPGGFEKLFF.

The chain is built from TRBV7-9 and TRBJ2-5; D might be TRBD1 or TRBD2, each matching 5 bases. The V end lost 1 base, the J end lost 5 bases, and 14 bases lay between the germline ends. The germline CDR1 and CDR2 sequences are SEHNR and FQNEAQ (reference sequence). This CDR3 region has 15 residues. CDR3 protein: CASSLVRGRGETQYF. DNA for the CDR3: TGTGCCAGCAGCTTAGTCCGGGGACGTGGTGAGACCCAGTACTTC.

The J gene is TRBJ2-2, the V gene TRBV6-6; 14 bases are a match to TRBD2. The CDR3 has 16 residues. Germline CDR1 is MNHNY and CDR2 is SVGAGI (reference sequence). J gave up 5 bases and V 7 bases, and 6 bases lay outside the gene matches. The CDR3 region has the DNA TGTGCCAGCAACCTAGGACTAGCGGGGGGAACCGGGGAGCTGTTTTTT. The encoded protein is CASNLGLAGGTGELFF.

This clone was recorded once. The rearrangement joins TRBV7-3 to TRBJ2-7; TRBD2 matches at 11 bases. V shed 5 bases and J 7 bases; nucleotides not matched to a gene: 22. In germline, CDR1 is SGHTA, CDR2 FQGTGA. The CDR3 spans 19 residues. The CDR3 loop is CASSPGPLGPLAGGGEQYF. The CDR3 nucleotides read TGTGCCAGCAGCCCTGGACCCCTTGGCCCCTTAGCGGGAGGGGGAGAGCAGTACTTC.

The chain recombines TRBV5-8 with TRBJ2-3, with TRBD2 matching 11 bases. Germline V CDR1 and CDR2: SGHTS, YDEGEE. This CDR3 has 16 residues. Losses at the gene ends were 4 bases for V and 0 bases for J; bases not matched to a gene: 4. This CDR3 is CASSQGLAASTDTQYF. DNA of the CDR3: TGTGCCAGCAGCCAGGGACTAGCGGCAAGCACAGATACGCAGTATTTT.

The chain carries TRBV27 and TRBJ2-3; perhaps TRBD1 as D (6 bases). Germline V gene lookup returns CDR1 MNHEY and CDR2 SMNVEV (reference sequence). This CDR3 region has 16 residues. Trimming shortened V by 2 bases and J by 4 bases, and 16 bases separated the two germline ends. The CDR3 nucleotides are TGTGCCAGCAGTTTAAGCGCGGGCCCAGGGGCAGATACGCAGTATTTT. It translates to CASSLSAGPGADTQYF.

The rearrangement uses TRBV5-1 and TRBJ2-1; D is perhaps TRBD2 (5 bases). The germline V gene has CDR1 SGHRS and CDR2 YFSETQ. The CDR3 is 15 residues long. V lost 1 base and J lost 10, with 18 bases in between. The CDR3 region is CASSLYSGSSREQFF. As DNA, the CDR3 is TGCGCCAGCAGCTTGTATTCGGGATCCTCCCGGGAGCAGTTCTTC.

The V call is TRBV4-1, the J call TRBJ1-5; a weak D match, TRBD1 (5 bases). Per germline, CDR1 MGHRA and CDR2 YSYEKL. V was cut by 0 bases and J by 5 bases, with 8 bases left in between. The CDR3 sequence is 14 residues long. The CDR3 sequence: CASSQDRGDQPQHF. The CDR3 coding sequence is TGCGCCAGCAGCCAAGATCGGGGCGATCAGCCCCAGCATTTT.

Turning to this clone: The germline gene is not matched at one end of the junction; a read error may be the cause. This sample includes further DNA sequences coding for the same CDR3. The chain is built from TRBV18 and TRBJ2-4; tentative D call: TRBD1 (6 bases). CDR3 length: 15 amino acids. Germline V gene sequence: CDR1 KGHSH, CDR2 LQKENI. The CDR3 nucleotides are TGTGCCAGTTCACCGACAGGAGTAGCCAAAAACATTCAGTACTTC. It encodes CASSPTGVAKNIQYF.

The V and J genes are TRBV28 and TRBJ2-7; 9 positions agree with TRBD1. The germline gives CDR1 MDHEN, CDR2 SYDVKM. Unmatched junction bases numbered 5, after V lost 6 bases and J lost 2 bases. CDR3 length: 14 residues. This chain's CDR3 is CASSRQGDPYEQYF. CDR3 bases: TGTGCCAGCAGCAGACAGGGGGATCCCTACGAGCAGTACTTC.

This clone occurred a few times. The V gene is TRBV5-4, the J gene TRBJ2-2; D may be TRBD2 (6 bases). Germline CDR1 is SGHNT and CDR2 is YYREEE (reference sequence). V lost 0 bases to trimming and J lost 6 bases, with 12 bases between them. This CDR3 has 15 residues. CDR3 nucleotide sequence: TGTGCCAGCAGCTTGGGGGGCGCGGGGCCCGGGGAGCTGTTTTTT. Translated, it gives CASSLGGAGPGELFF.

The rearrangement links TRBV27 to TRBJ2-6; D remains unclear. The V gene lost 1 base and the J gene lost 4 bases, with 8 bases spanning the gap. The CDR3 totals 15 residues. Per germline, CDR1 MNHEY and CDR2 SMNVEV (reference sequence). CDR3 sequence: CASSLLGSGANVLTF. CDR3 sequence (DNA): TGTGCCAGCAGTTTATTGGGATCCGGGGCCAACGTCCTGACTTTC.

CDR3 nucleotides: TGTGCCAGCAGTCTTTGGAATCTAATCCCAAACAGGGAAAGGTCCTACGAGCAGTACTTC. Translating gives CASSLWNLIPNRERSYEQYF. The rearrangement joins TRBV28 to TRBJ2-7, with a possible D match to TRBD1 (6 bases). The CDR3 runs 20 residues. The V gene's germline CDR1 is MDHEN and CDR2 SYDVKM. Trimming took 5 bases from V and 1 from J, leaving 30 bases between them.